The entry below describes one T cell receptor beta chain. Its target is not known. This sample is part of a study of T-cell memory formation after mild COVID-19. Study as a whole: TCR clusters were mostly confined to one donor each.

V gave up 3 bases and J gave up 5 bases; unmatched junction bases: 5. CDR3 length: 14 amino acids. Study results and limitations: Pre-infection memory showed some responding clones, and this suggested that cross-reactive memory joined. Among contracting clones, CD4+ were mainly CM/EM and CD8+ enriched in EMRA.

TCR alpha and TCR beta cDNA libraries with sample barcodes and UMIs came from 5'RACE using constant-segment primers. TCRdb fed the 5' RACE reads into MiXCR, producing one record per CDR3 protein. The sample has roughly 560,000 distinct CDR3 sequences; over 20% are singletons. The sequenced material came from PBMCs or a T cell subset sorted from them (not recorded which). V usage is TRBV12-3 or TRBV12-4 and J usage is TRBJ2-3, with TRBD2 matching over 7 bases. The sequence came from an adult woman who had mild COVID-19 (a few samples of this study predate the infection). Cell type and time point are not known. The CDR3, as DNA: TGTGCCAGCAGTTTTACGGGGGAGGGAGATACGCAGTATTTT. Protein product: CASSFTGEGDTQYF.